This T cell receptor (beta chain) was sequenced in a study of T cell responses to AZD1222 COVID-19 vaccine. General study findings and limits: Seropositive status at baseline applied to only five or six AZD1222 recipients. Rises in breadth and depth of Spike-specific TCRs came after two AZD1222 doses. The donor group comprised mostly white British people and more females; the analysis possibly underestimated clonal diversity.

Second-dose intervals of approximately 4 or approximately 12 weeks were pooled. Using immunoSEQ multiplex PCR, the repertoire was profiled, and TCRdb retains in-frame clones only, with some absent. This table holds about 270,000 clones, 94% found once. In germline, CDR1 is SGDLS, CDR2 YYNGEE. V gave up 0 bases and J gave up 4 bases; unmatched junction bases: 6. The CDR3 extends over 15 amino acids. As for this clone: The antigen remains unidentified.

V usage is TRBV9 and J usage is TRBJ2-7; 8 bases agree with TRBD1. The source of this sequence is an adult who received the AZD1222 COVID-19 vaccine. This sample comprised peripheral blood, obtained 28 days after the second AZD1222 dose. This CDR3 reads CASSVGGTGLYEQYF. As DNA, the CDR3 is TGTGCCAGCAGCGTAGGCGGGACAGGTCTATACGAGCAGTACTTC.